A single sample gave rise to the 5 T cell receptor beta chains below, sequenced in a study of patients and donors after allogeneic stem cell transplantation. TCRdb reanalysed the RT-PCR reads using MiXCR and keeps one entry per CDR3 protein. In the table there are around 10,000 distinct CDR3 sequences, less than 25% of which are singletons. The specimen was blood, either unsorted or a sorted T cell fraction (not recorded which). These receptors all stem from a human donor who was either an allogeneic HSCT recipient or a stem cell or donor lymphocyte infusion donor (not recorded which). It is not recorded whose cells these are; they may come from a transplant donor.

CDR3 DNA: TGTGCCAGCAGCTTAGCGGGGGGACAGATGACGAACTATGGCTACACCTTC. It yields the protein CASSLAGGQMTNYGYTF. The chain links TRBV7-9 to TRBJ1-2, with 7 nucleotides matching TRBD1. The CDR3 runs to 17 residues. Germline CDR1 reads SEHNR; CDR2 reads FQNEAQ (reference sequence). With 0 bases clipped from V and 2 bases from J, the junction kept 9 bases outside the gene matches. Together with reference TRBV7-9 and TRBJ1-2, the CDR3 gives the full variable domain: DTGVSQNPRHKITKRGQNVTFRCDPISEHNRLYWYRQTLGQGPEFLTYFQNEAQLEKSRLLSDRFSAERPKGSFSTLEIQRTEQGDSAMYLCASSLAGGQMTNYGYTFGSGTRLTVV.

This clonotype was found many times. The chain joins TRBV29-1 to TRBJ2-5; D is perhaps TRBD1 (5 bases). Trimming cost V 3 bases and J 1 base, with 9 bases left between them. This CDR3 contains 13 residues. CDR1 SQVTM and CDR2 ANQGSEA come from the germline V gene. The chain's CDR3 is CSVELDIQETQYF. The CDR3 region has the DNA TGCAGCGTTGAGTTGGACATCCAAGAGACCCAGTACTTC.

This clonotype was recorded many times. The chain couples TRBV12-3 or TRBV12-4 to TRBJ1-5; D is perhaps TRBD1 (5 bases). The CDR3 is 14 residues long. Between the trimmed V and J ends, which lost 3 bases and 1 base, there was a span of 7 bases. DNA for the CDR3: TGTGCCAGCAGTTTGGAGGGGAGCAATCAGCCCCAGCATTTT. Its translation: CASSLEGSNQPQHF.

The V call is TRBV12-3 or TRBV12-4, the J call TRBJ1-1; D gene unclear. With 7 bases removed from V and 5 bases from J, the gap between germline ends came to 17 bases. The CDR3 loop spans 14 amino acids. The CDR3 nucleotides read TGTGCCAGCACCACTCGAGTTGGGTTGACTGAAGCTTTCTTT. Protein sequence: CASTTRVGLTEAFF.

This clonotype was picked up a small number of times. The chain has TRBV20-1 and TRBJ1-1, with D possibly TRBD1 on 5 matching bases. The length of the CDR3 is 17 residues. V was cut by 1 base and J by 6 bases, with 24 bases left in between. Looked up from germline, CDR1 is DFQATT and CDR2 is SNEGSKA (reference sequence). This chain's CDR3 is CSARATTPGWGTAEAFF. The CDR3 nucleotides read TGCAGTGCTAGAGCCACTACCCCAGGGTGGGGAACGGCTGAAGCTTTCTTT.